The 17 T cell receptor beta chains listed next were all sequenced from one sample in a study of cytomegalovirus exposure and HLA in healthy donors (dated by TCRdb to 2017 to 2019). Libraries were made using the immunoSEQ multiplex PCR assay. For the multiplex PCR, a mixture combining 60 forward primers for TCR Vbeta segments and 13 reverse primers for TCR Jbeta segments was used. The clones in this table, taken by TCRdb from immuneACCESS, are in-frame only. Not every clone is retained; where verified, under half of the shortfall comes from an unresolved V gene, and the cause of the rest is unknown. The sample includes about 160,000 clones, with approximately 80% observed a single time. In total, the top ten clones hold around 6.6% of the sample. The sample comprised PBMCs. The receptors stem from a male donor in good health and CMV-seropositive.

This chain links TRBV6-4 with TRBJ2-4, with 10 bases lining up with TRBD2. J was trimmed by 9 bases and V by 3 bases; bases with no gene match: 8. Germline CDR1 reads MRHNA; CDR2 reads SNTAGT. The length of the CDR3 is 15 residues. DNA for the CDR3: TGTGCCAGCAGTGAGCAGGTAGCGGGAGGATCCATTCAGTACTTC. Translating it yields CASSEQVAGGSIQYF.

This clone turned up a few times. The V call is TRBV6-1, the J call TRBJ2-1; 7 bases agree with TRBD2. The CDR3 length is 15 residues. J lost 2 bases, V lost 7 bases, and 8 bases had no gene match. Germline V gene data show CDR1 as MNHNS and CDR2 as SASEGT. Here the CDR3 DNA reads TGTGCCAGCATCCGGGGCGGGACTACCTACAATGAGCAGTTCTTC. Its translation: CASIRGGTTYNEQFF.

The chain employs TRBV2 and TRBJ2-7, with a possible D match to TRBD2 (6 bases). CDR3 size: 14 residues. Germline CDR1 SNHLY, CDR2 FYNNEI. Trimming stripped 3 bases from V and 5 bases from J, with 14 bases between. CDR3: CASSEPRRGHEQYF. Written as DNA, the CDR3 is TGTGCCAGCAGTGAGCCGCGGCGGGGCCACGAGCAGTACTTC.

This chain connects TRBV10-3 to TRBJ2-7; 8 bases are shared with TRBD1. The V and J ends lost 6 bases and 7 bases, in that order; junction bases with no gene match: 11. Germline V CDR1 and CDR2: ENHRY, SYGVKD. The CDR3 runs to 14 residues. The CDR3 nucleotides read TGTGCCATCAGCGCGGACAGGGAATCGGGAGAGCAGTACTTC. Protein: CAISADRESGEQYF.

The CDR3 reads CASSVDSLWGYEQYF. The CDR3 DNA follows: TGTGCCAGCAGCGTAGACAGTCTTTGGGGCTACGAGCAGTACTTC. The V gene is TRBV6-5, the J gene TRBJ2-7; D perhaps matches TRBD1 (5 bases). Between the trimmed V and J ends, which lost 6 bases and 3 bases, there was a span of 18 bases. Germline V CDR1 and CDR2: MNHEY, SVGAGI. This CDR3 has 15 residues.

The J gene is TRBJ1-2, the V gene TRBV10-3; the D is unclear. This CDR3 is built from 14 residues. V lost 0 bases, J lost 6 bases, and 11 bases lay in between. Germline V gene data show CDR1 as ENHRY and CDR2 as SYGVKD. CDR3 residues: CAISESSERNGYTF. In DNA form, the CDR3 reads TGTGCCATCAGTGAGTCATCGGAGAGGAATGGCTACACCTTC.

V gene TRBV6-6 combines with J gene TRBJ2-2; no clear D gene. The ends were cut back, 2 bases at V and 6 bases at J, with 7 bases in the middle. This CDR3 comprises 13 residues. Germline values: CDR1 MNHNY, CDR2 SVGAGI (reference sequence). The CDR3 nucleotides are TGTGCCAGCAGTTACGTTGGAGCCGGGGAGCTGTTTTTT. Protein sequence: CASSYVGAGELFF.

The chain has TRBV7-8 and TRBJ1-5; D gene ambiguous. Germline lookup yields CDR1 SGHVS and CDR2 FQNEAQ. The CDR3 length is 14 residues. Between the trimmed V and J ends, which lost 7 bases and 1 base, there was a span of 11 bases. The CDR3 protein is CASTLIVSNQPQHF. In DNA, the CDR3 is TGTGCCAGCACCCTAATTGTAAGCAATCAGCCCCAGCATTTT.

The chain uses TRBV7-6 and TRBJ1-5; possible D gene TRBD1, 6 bases. The germline V gene has CDR1 SGHVS and CDR2 FNYEAQ. V dropped 4 bases and J dropped 3 bases, with 10 bases sitting between them. The CDR3 has 14 amino acids. The CDR3 region has the DNA TGTGCCAGCAGCTCAACAGGGATCAATCAGCCCCAGCATTTT. Its translation is CASSSTGINQPQHF.

This clone came up once. The chain combines TRBV5-6 with TRBJ1-6; D gene unclear. Germline V gene sequence: CDR1 SGHDT, CDR2 YYEEEE. V was trimmed by 1 base and J by 6 bases, leaving 5 bases between them. CDR3 length: 13 residues. CDR3 coding DNA: TGTGCCAGCAGCTTGTGGCTTAATTCACCCCTCCACTTT. It is translated as CASSLWLNSPLHF. Based on the CDR3 plus reference TRBV5-6 and TRBJ1-6, the full variable domain is DAGVTQSPTHLIKTRGQQVTLRCSPKSGHDTVSWYQQALGQGPQFIFQYYEEEERQRGNFPDRFSGHQFPNYSSELNVNALLLGDSALYLCASSLWLNSPLHFGNGTRLTVT.

This clone appeared a single time. The chain joins TRBV27 to TRBJ1-4; D not certain. Trimming pared 5 bases from V and 0 bases from J, leaving 13 bases between. Germline V gene data show CDR1 as MNHEY and CDR2 as SMNVEV (reference sequence). The CDR3 totals 16 residues. The CDR3 nucleotides read TGTGCCAGCAGTACCCCGAGCGGTGCAACTAATGAAAAACTGTTTTTT. Its translation: CASSTPSGATNEKLFF. The whole variable domain, filled in from reference TRBV27 and TRBJ1-4, reads EAQVTQNPRYLITVTGKKLTVTCSQNMNHEYMSWYRQDPGLGLRQIYYSMNVEVTDKGDVPEGYKVSRKEKRNFPLILESPSPNQTSLYFCASSTPSGATNEKLFFGSGTQLSVL.

The chain combines TRBV5-1 with TRBJ2-1; 13 nucleotides agree with TRBD2. V trimming: 4 bases; J trimming: 0 bases; junction bases outside the gene matches: 4. Per germline, CDR1 SGHRS and CDR2 YFSETQ. The CDR3 loop spans 17 amino acids. The CDR3 is CASSPGLAGSSYNEQFF. DNA for the CDR3: TGCGCCAGCAGCCCGGGACTAGCGGGAAGCTCCTACAATGAGCAGTTCTTC.

The V call is TRBV9, the J call TRBJ1-5, with 8 nucleotides matching TRBD1. CDR1 is SGDLS and CDR2 is YYNGEE in the germline V gene. With 4 bases clipped from V and 10 bases from J, the junction kept 10 bases outside the gene matches. The CDR3 is 14 residues long. The DNA of the CDR3 is TGTGCCAGCAGCTTCGGGACAGGTAGTGGCCCCCAGCATTTT. It is translated as CASSFGTGSGPQHF. Full variable domain (outside the CDR3, taken from reference TRBV9 and TRBJ1-5): DSGVTQTPKHLITATGQRVTLRCSPRSGDLSVYWYQQSLDQGLQFLIQYYNGEERAKGNILERFSAQQFPDLHSELNLSSLELGDSALYFCASSFGTGSGPQHFGDGTRLSIL.

The chain combines TRBV9 with TRBJ2-2; a weak D match, TRBD2 (6 bases). Trimming shortened V by 3 bases and J by 1 base, and 13 bases separated the two germline ends. Germline V gene sequence: CDR1 SGDLS, CDR2 YYNGEE. This CDR3 contains 16 residues. CDR3 coding DNA: TGTGCCAGCAGCGGCTTTGGGACTGAGAACACCGGGGAGCTGTTTTTT. Translated: CASSGFGTENTGELFF.

This rearrangement joins TRBV11-2 to TRBJ2-7; 12 bases match TRBD1. CDR3 length: 15 amino acids. With V trimmed by 3 bases and J by 5 bases, 5 bases remained unmatched. Germline-derived CDR1 and CDR2 are SGHAT and FQNNGV. CDR3 in DNA: TGTGCCAGCAGCTTGGGACAGGGGGCTCCCCACGAGCAGTACTTC. Encoded protein: CASSLGQGAPHEQYF.

CDR3 bases: TGTGCCAGCAGTGAAGTAATGAACACTGAAGCTTTCTTT. The encoded protein is CASSEVMNTEAFF. The V gene is TRBV6-1, the J gene TRBJ1-1; D is uncertain. V shed 1 base and J shed 0 bases, with 3 bases lying between them. The CDR3 loop spans 13 amino acids. Per the germline V gene, CDR1 is MNHNS and CDR2 is SASEGT.

The chain is built from TRBV6-1 and TRBJ1-2; D gene ambiguous. CDR1 is MNHNS, CDR2 SASEGT, per germline. This CDR3 contains 13 residues. Trimming took 1 base from V and 6 from J, leaving 9 bases between them. CDR3 in amino acids: CASSEERHDGYTF. For the CDR3, the DNA is TGTGCCAGCAGTGAAGAGAGGCACGATGGCTACACCTTC.